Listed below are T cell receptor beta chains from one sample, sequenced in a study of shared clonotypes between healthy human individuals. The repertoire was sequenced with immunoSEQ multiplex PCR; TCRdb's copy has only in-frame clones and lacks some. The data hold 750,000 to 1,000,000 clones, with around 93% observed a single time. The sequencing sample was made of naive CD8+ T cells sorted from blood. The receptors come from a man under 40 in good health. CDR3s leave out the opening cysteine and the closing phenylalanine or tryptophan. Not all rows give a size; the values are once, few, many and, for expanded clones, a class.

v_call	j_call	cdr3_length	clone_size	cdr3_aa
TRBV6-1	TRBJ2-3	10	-	ASSEKLDTQY
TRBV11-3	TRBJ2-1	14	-	ASSSGDSLTYNEQF
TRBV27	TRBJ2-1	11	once	ASSSQDENEQF
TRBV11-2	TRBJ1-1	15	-	ASRANRGRLENTEAF
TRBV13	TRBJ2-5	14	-	ASSYTESGSGETQY
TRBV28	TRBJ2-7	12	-	ASSFGQGFDEQY
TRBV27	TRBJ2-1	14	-	ASSPRTSGIYNEQF
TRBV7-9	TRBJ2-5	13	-	ASSSVGGGRETQY
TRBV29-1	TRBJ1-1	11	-	SVEGEGNTEAF
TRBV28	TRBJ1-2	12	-	ASSIMGEGYGYT
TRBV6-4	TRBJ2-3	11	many	ASSSGSTDTQY
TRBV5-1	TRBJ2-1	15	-	ASSLLVGTSMRNEQF
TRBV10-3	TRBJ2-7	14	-	AISEGLAGETWEQY
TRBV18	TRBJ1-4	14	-	ASSPTEGATNEKLF
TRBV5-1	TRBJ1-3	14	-	ASSLDTGASGNTIY
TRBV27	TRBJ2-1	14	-	ASRGVKGLPYNEQF
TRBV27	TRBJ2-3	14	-	ASSSIAGGLTDTQY
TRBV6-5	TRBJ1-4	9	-	ASSYGEKLF
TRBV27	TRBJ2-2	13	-	ASSIDRGQTGELF
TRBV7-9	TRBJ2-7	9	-	ASSLEGWQY
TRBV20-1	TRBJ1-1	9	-	SARDPDVAF
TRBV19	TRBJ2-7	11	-	ASSMGFSYEQY
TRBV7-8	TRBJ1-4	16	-	ASSLDAYSPSTNEKLF
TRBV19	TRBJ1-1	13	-	ASSIPILGDTEAF